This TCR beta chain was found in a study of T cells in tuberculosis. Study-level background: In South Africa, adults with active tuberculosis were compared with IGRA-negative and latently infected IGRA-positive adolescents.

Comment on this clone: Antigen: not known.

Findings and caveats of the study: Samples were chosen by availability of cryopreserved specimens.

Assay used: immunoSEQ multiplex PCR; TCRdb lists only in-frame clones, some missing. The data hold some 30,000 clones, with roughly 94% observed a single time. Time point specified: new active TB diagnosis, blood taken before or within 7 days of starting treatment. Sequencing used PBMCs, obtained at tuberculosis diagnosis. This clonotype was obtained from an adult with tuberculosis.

CDR3 nucleotides: TGTGCCAGCAGCCACGGGAGAGTACAGGGGGATGCCTACAATGAGCAGTTCTTC. Protein: CASSHGRVQGDAYNEQFF. This chain uses TRBV14 with TRBJ2-1, with 8 bases lining up with TRBD1. Germline lookup yields CDR1 SGHDN and CDR2 FVKESK. The CDR3 is 18 amino acids. The V segment lost 3 bases and the J segment 2 bases; nucleotides outside the gene matches: 12.